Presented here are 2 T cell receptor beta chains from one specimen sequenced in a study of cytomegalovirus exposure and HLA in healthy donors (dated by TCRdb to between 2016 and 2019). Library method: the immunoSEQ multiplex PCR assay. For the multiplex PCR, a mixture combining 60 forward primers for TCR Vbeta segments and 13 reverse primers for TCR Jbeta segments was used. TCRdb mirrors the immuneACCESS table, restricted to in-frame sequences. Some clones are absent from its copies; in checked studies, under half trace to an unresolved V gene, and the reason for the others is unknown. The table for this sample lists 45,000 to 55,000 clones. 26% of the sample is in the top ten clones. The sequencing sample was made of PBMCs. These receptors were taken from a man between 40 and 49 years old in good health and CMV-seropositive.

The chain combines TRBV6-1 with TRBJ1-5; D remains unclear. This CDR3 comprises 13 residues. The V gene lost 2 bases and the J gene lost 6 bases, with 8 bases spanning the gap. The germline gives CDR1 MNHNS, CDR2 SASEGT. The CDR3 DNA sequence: TGTGCCAGCAGTGAATGGGAGGGTCAGCCCCAGCATTTT. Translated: CASSEWEGQPQHF.

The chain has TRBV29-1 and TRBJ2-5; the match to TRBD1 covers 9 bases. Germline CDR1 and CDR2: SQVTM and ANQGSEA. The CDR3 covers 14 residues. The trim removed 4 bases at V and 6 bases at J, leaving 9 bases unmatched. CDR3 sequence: CSVGGLGQGKTQYF. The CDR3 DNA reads TGCAGCGTTGGGGGCTTAGGACAGGGGAAGACCCAGTACTTC.